The 29 T cell receptor beta chains listed next were all sequenced from one sample in a study of response to subunit inactivated influenza vaccine. TCRdb passed the RT-PCR reads through MiXCR, listing each CDR3 protein once. The profile shows around 500,000 distinct CDR3 sequences, over 9.5% of them singletons. The sequencing used PBMCs from blood, collected more than 35 days after vaccination. The receptors come from a man aged 50-59 years who received an inactivated influenza vaccine.

This clonotype has just a few counts. The chain is built from TRBV12-3 or TRBV12-4 and TRBJ2-2; 9 nucleotides agree with TRBD2. Trimming cost V 4 bases and J 1 base; bases outside gene matches: 4. The CDR3 contains 16 residues. For the CDR3, the DNA is TGTGCCAGCAGTTATAGCGGGGGTCTGAACACCGGGGAGCTGTTTTTT. This codes for CASSYSGGLNTGELFF.

This clonotype showed up many times. The gene calls are TRBV15 and TRBJ2-5; TRBD2 is a possible D gene (6 bases). Germline CDR1 and CDR2: LNHNV and YYDKDF (reference sequence). This CDR3 is built from 16 residues. V shed 0 bases and J shed 4 bases, with 15 bases lying between them. The CDR3 coding sequence is TGTGCCACCAGCAGAGATGAACTAGCAGCAATAGAGACCCAGTACTTC. This sequence encodes CATSRDELAAIETQYF.

In this sample, this clonotype turned up many times. The rearrangement joins TRBV27 to TRBJ2-7; 7 bases are a match to TRBD2. V shed 2 bases and J 2 bases; nucleotides not matched to a gene: 6. The germline V gene has CDR1 MNHEY and CDR2 SMNVEV (reference sequence). The CDR3 loop spans 15 amino acids. The CDR3 loop is CASSLGASGTYEQYF. The DNA of the CDR3 is TGTGCCAGCAGTTTAGGAGCTAGCGGTACCTACGAGCAGTACTTC.

In this sample, this clonotype turned up a few times. The genes are TRBV7-2 and TRBJ2-5, with D unclear. The CDR3 has 15 amino acids. Trimming pared 1 base from V and 5 bases from J, leaving 14 bases between. The germline V gene encodes CDR1 SGHTA and CDR2 FQGNSA. The CDR3 nucleotides are TGTGCCAGCAGCTTAGTTTCAACCCAGAGGGAGACCCAGTACTTC. Its translation: CASSLVSTQRETQYF.

This clonotype was picked up a small number of times. The chain combines TRBV7-9 with TRBJ2-2; TRBD1 might be the D (6 bases). This CDR3 contains 15 residues. V was shortened by 3 bases and J by 1 base, with 9 bases between the two germline ends. The germline V gene has CDR1 SEHNR and CDR2 FQNEAQ (reference sequence). This chain's CDR3 is CASSFDRLNTGELFF. The CDR3 region has the DNA TGTGCCAGCAGCTTCGACAGGCTGAACACCGGGGAGCTGTTTTTT. Filled out from reference TRBV7-9 and TRBJ2-2, the complete variable domain reads DTGVSQNPRHKITKRGQNVTFRCDPISEHNRLYWYRQTLGQGPEFLTYFQNEAQLEKSRLLSDRFSAERPKGSFSTLEIQRTEQGDSAMYLCASSFDRLNTGELFFGEGSRLTVL.

This clonotype was observed a handful of times. The V gene is TRBV9, the J gene TRBJ2-3; D gene ambiguous. V was trimmed by 2 bases and J by 3 bases, leaving 7 bases between them. Germline V gives CDR1 SGDLS, CDR2 YYNGEE. CDR3 size: 13 residues. CDR3 sequence (DNA): TGTGCCAGCAGCGTCTCAATGACAGATACGCAGTATTTT. Amino acids: CASSVSMTDTQYF.

This clonotype showed up many times. The chain employs TRBV24-1 and TRBJ2-5, with 8 bases aligning to TRBD1. J gave up 5 bases and V 3 bases, and 10 bases lay outside the gene matches. The CDR3 consists of 16 residues. Germline lookup yields CDR1 KGHDR and CDR2 SFDVKD. CDR3 sequence (DNA): TGTGCCACCAGTGATCCTGGACAGGGTCCGAGGGAGACCCAGTACTTC. It is translated as CATSDPGQGPRETQYF.

V and J are TRBV30 and TRBJ2-3, with 10 bases fitting TRBD1. The V segment lost 5 bases and the J segment 1 base; nucleotides outside the gene matches: 3. The germline gives CDR1 GTSNPN, CDR2 SVGIG (reference sequence). The CDR3 length is 14 residues. CDR3 loop: CAWGTGVGTDTQYF. The CDR3 nucleotides read TGTGCCTGGGGGACAGGGGTGGGCACAGATACGCAGTATTTT.

At least ten counts were recorded for this clonotype. The rearrangement links TRBV7-9 to TRBJ1-2; 9 bases are a match to TRBD1. The CDR3 loop spans 15 amino acids. The V segment lost 6 bases and the J segment 2 bases; nucleotides outside the gene matches: 7. Germline values: CDR1 SEHNR, CDR2 FQNEAQ (reference sequence). Here the CDR3 reads CASRLPGQGNYGYTF. The CDR3 coding sequence is TGTGCCAGCAGGCTACCGGGACAGGGAAACTATGGCTACACCTTC.

This clonotype was found a few times. This rearrangement joins TRBV5-5 to TRBJ2-7, with D possibly being TRBD2 (6 bases). V lost 7 bases and J 4 bases, leaving 27 bases between the germline ends. This CDR3 comprises 17 residues. Germline V gives CDR1 SGHKS, CDR2 YYEKEE (reference sequence). CDR3 nucleotide sequence: TGTGCCAGCCCATCTGAGTGGGCGGGAAGAGATTCTTACGAGCAGTACTTC. Amino acids: CASPSEWAGRDSYEQYF.

The chain joins TRBV29-1 to TRBJ2-3; D unclear. Looked up from germline, CDR1 is SQVTM and CDR2 is ANQGSEA. This CDR3 has 13 residues. Trimming took off 2 bases at V and 1 base at J, with 7 bases between the two ends. The CDR3 nucleotides read TGCAGCGTTGAATTGCGGCGCACAGATACGCAGTATTTT. Its protein product is CSVELRRTDTQYF.

This clonotype was seen many times. The genes are TRBV12-3 or TRBV12-4 and TRBJ1-5; weak D call: TRBD1 (5 bases). The CDR3 runs to 15 residues. V was shortened by 5 bases and J by 6 bases, with 17 bases between the two germline ends. The CDR3 bases are TGTGCCAGCAGTGCTTCCGGGACCAATGGTCAGCCCCAGCATTTT. The encoded protein is CASSASGTNGQPQHF.

The chain joins TRBV24-1 to TRBJ2-3, with D perhaps being TRBD1 or TRBD2 (5 bases each). The germline gives CDR1 KGHDR, CDR2 SFDVKD. The CDR3 sequence is 17 residues long. Deletions cut 4 bases from V and 1 base from J, with 17 bases between. The CDR3 region is CATSDPEGRSGTDTQYF. As DNA, the CDR3 is TGTGCCACCAGTGACCCCGAGGGGCGGAGCGGCACAGATACGCAGTATTTT.

This clonotype was recorded a few times. J is TRBJ2-3 and V is TRBV20-1; possible D gene TRBD2, 6 bases. The length of the CDR3 is 14 residues. Trimming removed 6 bases at V and 4 bases at J, with 17 bases between. From germline, CDR1 is DFQATT and CDR2 SNEGSKA (reference sequence). Here the CDR3 reads CSARDWRDADTQYF. The DNA of the CDR3 is TGCAGTGCCCGGGACTGGCGGGACGCAGATACGCAGTATTTT.

This clonotype has just a few counts. The chain joins TRBV6-5 to TRBJ1-5; D gene unclear. The V and J ends lost 2 bases and 0 bases respectively, with 17 bases between them. From germline, CDR1 is MNHEY and CDR2 SVGAGI. The CDR3 has 18 amino acids. CDR3 loop: CASSYATPGTYSNQPQHF. CDR3 nucleotides: TGTGCCAGCAGTTACGCGACACCGGGAACCTATAGCAATCAGCCCCAGCATTTT.

The chain joins TRBV12-3 or TRBV12-4 to TRBJ2-5, with 8 bases fitting TRBD2. CDR3 length: 15 amino acids. The J segment lost 2 bases and the V segment lost 7 bases, leaving 9 bases of the junction unmatched. CDR3 region: CASTPFGGGQETQYF. The CDR3 nucleotides are TGTGCCAGCACCCCATTCGGGGGGGGGCAAGAGACCCAGTACTTC.

This chain connects TRBV15 to TRBJ2-1; 8 bases agree with TRBD1. Trimming at V came to 5 bases and at J to 5 bases, leaving 14 bases not matched to a gene. CDR3 size: 17 residues. The germline V gene has CDR1 LNHNV and CDR2 YYDKDF (reference sequence). The CDR3: CATSGHIGTGWDNEQFF. CDR3 DNA sequence: TGTGCCACCAGCGGCCACATCGGGACAGGTTGGGACAATGAGCAGTTCTTC.

This sequence joins TRBV7-9 and TRBJ2-3; D may correspond to TRBD1 or TRBD2 (6 bases each). This CDR3 has 15 amino acids. Looked up from germline, CDR1 is SEHNR and CDR2 is FQNEAQ (reference sequence). V was trimmed by 7 bases and J by 2 bases, leaving 16 bases between them. The CDR3, as DNA: TGTGCCAGCACGCCGAGGGGGGAACCCACAGATACGCAGTATTTT. The encoded protein is CASTPRGEPTDTQYF. Drawing the rest from reference TRBV7-9 and TRBJ2-3, the complete variable domain is DTGVSQNPRHKITKRGQNVTFRCDPISEHNRLYWYRQTLGQGPEFLTYFQNEAQLEKSRLLSDRFSAERPKGSFSTLEIQRTEQGDSAMYLCASTPRGEPTDTQYFGPGTRLTVL.

Many counts were recorded for this clonotype. The genes are TRBV12-3 or TRBV12-4 and TRBJ1-5; D is unclear. The CDR3 contains 14 residues. Trimming removed 3 bases from V and 1 base from J, with 7 bases in between. This chain's CDR3 is CASSFDGSNQPQHF. Written as DNA, the CDR3 is TGTGCCAGCAGTTTCGACGGAAGCAATCAGCCCCAGCATTTT.

This clonotype was seen a few times. This chain joins TRBV11-2 and TRBJ2-2, with 7 bases matching TRBD1. Looked up from germline, CDR1 is SGHAT and CDR2 is FQNNGV. V lost 1 base and J lost 0; bases outside the gene matches: 2. The CDR3 spans 16 residues. The CDR3 is CASSLAGQTNTGELFF. The CDR3, as DNA: TGTGCCAGCAGCTTAGCGGGACAGACGAACACCGGGGAGCTGTTTTTT. The variable domain in full, with the rest retrieved from reference TRBV11-2 and TRBJ2-2, is EAGVAQSPRYKIIEKRQSVAFWCNPISGHATLYWYQQILGQGPKLLIQFQNNGVVDDSQLPKDRFSAERLKGVDSTLKIQPAKLEDSAVYLCASSLAGQTNTGELFFGEGSRLTVL.

The table lists this clonotype with a few counts. The genes are TRBV7-8 and TRBJ2-7, with 7 bases identical to TRBD1. Per germline, CDR1 SGHVS and CDR2 FQNEAQ. The trim removed 3 bases at V and 4 bases at J, leaving 15 bases unmatched. The CDR3 consists of 17 residues. The CDR3 DNA is TGTGCCAGCAGCTTCAACGACAGGGAGTTCCTCTTGTACGAGCAGTACTTC. Translated, it gives CASSFNDREFLLYEQYF.

Only a few counts were recorded for this clonotype. At one end the junction does not follow the germline gene, possibly because of a read error. This chain joins TRBV29-1 and TRBJ2-2; 10 bases map to TRBD2. Germline-derived CDR1 and CDR2 are SQVTM and ANQGSEA. There are 16 residues in the CDR3. The CDR3 loop is CSVEDYKREGPGELFF. In DNA form, the CDR3 reads TGCAGCGTCGAAGATTACAAGCGGGAGGGCCCCGGGGAGCTGTTTTTT.

The V gene is TRBV5-8, the J gene TRBJ2-7; TRBD1 might be the D (5 bases). The V end was cut by 2 bases, the J end by 5 bases, with 17 bases between. Germline CDR1 and CDR2: SGHTS and YDEGEE. CDR3 length equals 15 residues. The CDR3 DNA sequence: TGTGCCAGCAGCTTTCAGGGTGTCATTCCCCACGAGCAGTACTTC. Protein: CASSFQGVIPHEQYF.

A few counts support this clonotype. The rearrangement uses TRBV7-9 and TRBJ2-7; possibly TRBD2 for D (5 bases). CDR3 size: 14 residues. The germline V gene encodes CDR1 SEHNR and CDR2 FQNEAQ (reference sequence). V was trimmed by 7 bases and J by 5 bases, leaving 18 bases between them. CDR3 region: CASTRLGRTHEQYF. The CDR3 bases are TGTGCCAGCACCCGGCTAGGGAGAACCCACGAGCAGTACTTC.

This clonotype appeared a few times. The chain is built from TRBV20-1 and TRBJ2-5, with D unclear. Trimming took off 7 bases at V and 2 bases at J, with 8 bases between the two ends. CDR1 and CDR2 from the germline V gene are DFQATT and SNEGSKA (reference sequence). The CDR3 covers 11 residues. This CDR3 is CSVQRQETQYF. The CDR3 DNA reads as TGCAGTGTCCAAAGGCAAGAGACCCAGTACTTC.

This clonotype was recorded a few times. The rearrangement joins TRBV7-3 to TRBJ2-6; perhaps TRBD1 as D (6 bases). CDR1 is SGHTA and CDR2 is FQGTGA in the germline V gene. This CDR3 is 19 amino acids long. Between the trimmed V and J ends, which lost 0 bases and 2 bases, there was a span of 17 bases. CDR3 DNA: TGTGCCAGCAGCTTAACAGGACGACCAACAGGGCCTGGGGCCAACGTCCTGACTTTC. Translating it yields CASSLTGRPTGPGANVLTF.

V usage is TRBV9 and J usage is TRBJ2-2; tentatively, D is TRBD1 or TRBD2 (5 bases each). Germline V gene lookup returns CDR1 SGDLS and CDR2 YYNGEE. V was trimmed by 2 bases and J by 5 bases, leaving 25 bases between them. This CDR3 has 19 residues. The CDR3 loop reads CASSVDSGIGGTGTGELFF. CDR3 coding DNA: TGTGCCAGCAGCGTCGACAGTGGGATTGGTGGTACGGGGACCGGGGAGCTGTTTTTT.

This clonotype came up many times. The V and J genes are TRBV12-3 or TRBV12-4 and TRBJ2-7, with 7 bases identical to TRBD1. This CDR3 region has 14 residues. V shed 5 bases and J 7 bases; nucleotides not matched to a gene: 11. In nucleotides, the CDR3 is TGTGCCAGCAGTCTGACAGGGAATTTTTATGAGCAGTACTTC. This sequence encodes CASSLTGNFYEQYF.

This clonotype was counted many times. J is TRBJ2-3 and V is TRBV20-1, with TRBD1 matching 8 bases. The junction had 2 bases not matched to a gene; V was cut back by 2 bases and J by 4 bases. This CDR3 region has 13 residues. The V gene's germline CDR1 is DFQATT and CDR2 SNEGSKA (reference sequence). CDR3 sequence: CSARWDRSDTQYF. CDR3 coding DNA: TGCAGTGCTAGATGGGACAGGTCAGATACGCAGTATTTT.